Below, one T cell receptor (beta chain) is given with its context. The target of this receptor is not known. It has no much larger one-base neighbor in the sample; base qualities were not kept. This specimen belongs to a study of T cell changes during pregnancy in multiple sclerosis (dated by TCRdb to the late 2010s). Regarding the study in general: Changes in the T cell repertoire over the course of pregnancy were examined in this study in women with multiple sclerosis.

Library preparation employed the immunoSEQ multiplex PCR assay. TCRdb re-hosts the immuneACCESS table, in-frame sequences only. Its copies lack some clones; in the studies checked, an unresolved V gene accounts for under half of them, and the cause for the rest is not known. This sample comprises 30,000 to 50,000 clones, around 92% of them detected only once. The top ten clones comprise approximately 0.79% of the sample. Here V drops 5 bases and J drops 4 bases, and the junction holds 8 bases not matched to any gene. The CDR3, cysteine through phenylalanine, is 15 amino acids long. Just CDR3 DNA is preserved here, 45 bases in frame from base 1. As encoded in the germline V gene, CDR1 is MNHNS while CDR2 is SASEGT.

Sequenced material: CD4+ T cells from peripheral blood mononuclear cells, taken in the third trimester of pregnancy. The receptor chain draws on TRBV6-1 and TRBJ2-3; the junction holds 8 bases that match TRBD2. The receptor comes from a female donor with multiple sclerosis, enrolled in a pregnancy study. CDR3 reads: CASSPSGSGADTQYF. DNA sequence: TGTGCCAGCAGTCCCAGCGGGAGTGGGGCAGATACGCAGTATTTT.